These T cell receptor beta chains were read from a single sample in a study of T cells in pancreatic ductal adenocarcinoma. Clones were sequenced by immunoSEQ multiplex PCR, and TCRdb holds only the in-frame ones, with some missing. The table has some 16,000 clones, approximately 90% seen once. Input material: PBMCs. The receptors here all came from a human donor with pancreatic ductal adenocarcinoma. Both conserved end residues are part of each CDR3. D genes are given only for firm matches. Some rows have no size entry. The others give once, few or many, or a class for an expanded clone.

TRBD2	TRBJ2-1	TRBV11-2	-	CASSWTSGSSDNEQFF	TGTGCCAGCAGCTGGACTAGCGGGTCGTCCGACAATGAGCAGTTCTTC
TRBD1	TRBJ2-7	TRBV27	-	CASSLGPQGVYEQYF	TGTGCCAGCAGTTTAGGCCCACAGGGGGTCTACGAGCAGTACTTC
-	TRBJ2-7	TRBV9	-	CASSVAYRNHEQYF	TGTGCCAGCAGCGTAGCATACCGAAACCACGAGCAGTACTTC
TRBD1	TRBJ1-2	TRBV6-5	once	CASRVDRGRDYGYTF	TGTGCCAGCAGGGTAGACAGGGGGCGCGACTATGGCTACACCTTC
-	TRBJ2-5	TRBV18	-	CASSPPTSGTKYQETQYF	TGTGCCAGCTCACCACCTACCTCAGGGACAAAGTACCAAGAGACCCAGTACTTC
-	TRBJ1-4	TRBV19	-	CASSIDRDFFATNEKLFF	TGTGCCAGTAGTATAGATCGAGATTTTTTTGCAACTAATGAAAAACTGTTTTTT
TRBD1	TRBJ1-5	TRBV5-4	-	CASSPSGLPGQGSGNQPQHF	TGTGCCAGCAGCCCTTCGGGCCTACCGGGACAGGGAAGTGGCAATCAGCCCCAGCATTTT
-	TRBJ1-4	TRBV14	-	CASSQDLPGTNEKLFF	TGTGCCAGCAGCCAAGATCTGCCGGGAACTAATGAAAAACTGTTTTTT
TRBD2	TRBJ2-1	TRBV6-6	-	CATRAGGSSYNEQFF	TGTGCCACCAGGGCGGGAGGGAGCTCCTACAATGAGCAGTTCTTC
TRBD1	TRBJ1-1	TRBV18	-	CASSPLSPGQGNTEAFF	TGTGCCAGCTCCCCCTTATCACCGGGACAGGGGAACACTGAAGCTTTCTTT
-	TRBJ1-1	TRBV7-8	-	CASSLAHRRFEAFF	TGTGCCAGCAGCTTAGCCCATAGGAGGTTTGAAGCTTTCTTT
TRBD1	TRBJ1-2	TRBV2	-	CASSQTGQGSNYGYTF	TGTGCCAGCAGTCAAACGGGACAGGGATCTAACTATGGCTACACCTTC
TRBD1	TRBJ1-2	TRBV4-3	-	CASSQSTRDSNYGYTF	TGCGCCAGCAGCCAATCGACAAGGGACAGCAACTATGGCTACACCTTC
TRBD1	TRBJ1-4	TRBV9	-	CASSVAEGADNEKLFF	TGTGCCAGCAGCGTAGCTGAGGGGGCTGACAATGAAAAACTGTTTTTT
-	TRBJ1-2	TRBV7-7	-	CASSPMGGPSYHYGYTF	TGTGCCAGCAGCCCCATGGGGGGTCCCTCTTATCACTATGGCTACACCTTC
-	TRBJ1-5	TRBV7-9	-	CASRRTENQPQHF	TGTGCCAGCAGACGGACAGAGAATCAGCCCCAGCATTTT
TRBD1	TRBJ1-1	TRBV4-3	-	CASSQVAGGGLRVLLNTEAFF	TGCGCCAGCAGCCAGGTTGCAGGGGGAGGGCTAAGGGTCCTGTTGAACACTGAAGCTTTCTTT
-	TRBJ1-1	TRBV12-5	-	CASGLGVGQAFF	TGTGCTAGTGGTTTGGGAGTCGGACAAGCTTTCTTT
TRBD1	TRBJ1-1	TRBV15	few	CATSRAQGVGRTEAFF	TGTGCCACCAGCAGAGCACAGGGGGTGGGTCGCACTGAAGCTTTCTTT
-	TRBJ1-1	TRBV7-3	-	CASSLTTVMNTEAFF	TGTGCCAGCAGCTTAACGACAGTTATGAACACTGAAGCTTTCTTT
TRBD2	TRBJ2-7	TRBV27	-	CASSLGEGKYPSYEQYF	TGTGCCAGCAGTTTAGGGGAGGGGAAGTATCCTTCCTACGAGCAGTACTTC
-	TRBJ1-2	TRBV7-9	-	CASSLDSGNYGYTF	TGTGCCAGCAGCTTAGACTCAGGGAACTATGGCTACACCTTC
TRBD1	TRBJ2-1	TRBV4-3	-	CASSQEQGRLIERGSYNEQFF	TGCGCCAGCAGCCAAGAACAGGGGCGGTTGATTGAAAGGGGCTCCTACAATGAGCAGTTCTTC
TRBD1	TRBJ2-1	TRBV7-2	-	CASSLVGTGSYNEQFF	TGTGCCAGCAGCTTAGTAGGGACAGGTTCCTACAATGAGCAGTTCTTC
-	TRBJ1-6	TRBV5-1	-	CASSGGGSSYNSPLHF	TGCGCCAGCAGCGGCGGAGGAAGCTCCTATAATTCACCCCTCCACTTT
TRBD2	TRBJ2-7	TRBV7-9	-	CASSPPGLVYEQYF	TGTGCCAGCAGCCCCCCGGGACTAGTATACGAGCAGTACTTC
-	TRBJ1-2	TRBV9	once	CASSPTLGVGGYTF	TGTGCCAGCAGCCCCACTCTTGGGGTAGGGGGCTACACCTTC
-	TRBJ1-2	TRBV19	-	CASSTSWGPRVNLNYGYTF	TGTGCCAGTAGTACATCTTGGGGACCCCGTGTAAACTTAAACTATGGCTACACCTTC
TRBD1	TRBJ1-2	TRBV6-5	-	CASGGTGGFNYGYTF	TGTGCCAGCGGCGGGACAGGGGGTTTTAACTATGGCTACACCTTC
TRBD2	TRBJ2-1	TRBV11-2	once	CASSLLAGVSSSYNEQFF	TGTGCCAGCAGCCTGCTAGCGGGAGTGTCCAGCTCCTACAATGAGCAGTTCTTC
TRBD1	TRBJ2-7	TRBV30	-	CAWSDINRGRRSYEQYF	TGTGCCTGGAGTGATATAAACAGGGGGCGCAGGTCCTACGAGCAGTACTTC
-	TRBJ2-2	TRBV4-3	-	CASSQDPGVGGELFF	TGCGCCAGCAGCCAAGATCCGGGGGTGGGCGGGGAGCTGTTTTTT
-	TRBJ1-1	TRBV7-2	-	CASSFRMNTEAFF	TGTGCCAGCAGCTTTAGGATGAACACTGAAGCTTTCTTT
-	TRBJ1-1	TRBV2	-	CASSHTEAFF	TGTGCCAGCAGCCACACTGAAGCTTTCTTT
-	TRBJ2-2	TRBV5-1	-	CASSPGQTSNTGELFF	TGCGCCAGCAGCCCAGGACAGACTTCGAACACCGGGGAGCTGTTTTTT
-	TRBJ1-2	TRBV19	-	CASSPQTLRWEPYGYTF	TGTGCCAGTAGTCCTCAAACCCTCCGATGGGAACCCTATGGCTACACCTTC
-	TRBJ1-1	TRBV5-6	-	CASALRRPNTEAFF	TGTGCCAGCGCTCTTAGGCGACCGAACACTGAAGCTTTCTTT